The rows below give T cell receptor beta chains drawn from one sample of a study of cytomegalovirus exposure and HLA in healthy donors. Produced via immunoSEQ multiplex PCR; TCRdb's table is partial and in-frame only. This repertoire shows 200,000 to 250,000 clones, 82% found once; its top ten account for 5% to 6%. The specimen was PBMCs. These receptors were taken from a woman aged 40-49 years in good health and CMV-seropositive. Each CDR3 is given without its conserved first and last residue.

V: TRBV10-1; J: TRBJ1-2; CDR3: ASALYRHRGRNYGYT
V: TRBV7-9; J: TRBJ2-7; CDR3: ASTSGGALYYEQY
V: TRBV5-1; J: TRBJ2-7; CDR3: ASSLDGSYEQY
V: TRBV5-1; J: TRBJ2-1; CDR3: ASSSRQSSYNEQF
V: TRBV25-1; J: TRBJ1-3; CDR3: ASSESSGNTIY
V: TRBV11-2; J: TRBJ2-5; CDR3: ASSSNRGMETQY
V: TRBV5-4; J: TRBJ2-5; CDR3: ASSLGAYQETQY
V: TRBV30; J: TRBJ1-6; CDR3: AWNSPTGNNPPLH
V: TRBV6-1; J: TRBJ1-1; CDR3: ASSDTGGNTEAF
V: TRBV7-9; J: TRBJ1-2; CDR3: SSSGGLRGYT
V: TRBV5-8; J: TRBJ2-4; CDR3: ASSLASGGKNIQY
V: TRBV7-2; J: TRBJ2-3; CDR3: ASSSPGLAGGLPDTQY
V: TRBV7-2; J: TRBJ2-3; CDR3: ASTPITDTQY
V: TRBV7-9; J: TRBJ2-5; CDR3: SSGSSINRQVDVTQY
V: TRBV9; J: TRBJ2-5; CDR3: ASSPGPTLETQY
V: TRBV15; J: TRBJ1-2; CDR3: ATSRDFGTGGYGYT
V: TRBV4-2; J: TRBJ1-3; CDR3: ASSQPRGAGGNTIY
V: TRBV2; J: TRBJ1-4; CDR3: ASSEALGRGKLF
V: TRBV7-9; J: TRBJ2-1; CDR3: ASWFVAGSSYNEQF
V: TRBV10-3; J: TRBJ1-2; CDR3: AISQEDYGYT
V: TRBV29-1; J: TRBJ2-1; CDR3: SVGRVTQNEQF
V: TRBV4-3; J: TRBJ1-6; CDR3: ASSPQGATYNSPLH
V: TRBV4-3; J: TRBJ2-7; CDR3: ASRWTSGRVHG
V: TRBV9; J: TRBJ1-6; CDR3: ASSVGGPKNSPLH
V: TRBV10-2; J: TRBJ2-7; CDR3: ASRAGVSYEQY
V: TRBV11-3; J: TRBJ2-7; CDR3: ASSLGLAGDEQY
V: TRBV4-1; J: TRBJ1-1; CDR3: ASSQDPRGWGTEAF
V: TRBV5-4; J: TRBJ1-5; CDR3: ASSDGTGGSNQPQH
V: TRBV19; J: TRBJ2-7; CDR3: ASSIANLGRGYEQY
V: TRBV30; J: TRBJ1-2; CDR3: AWSGSSNYGYT
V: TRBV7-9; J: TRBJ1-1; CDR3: ASSTQRGADTEAF
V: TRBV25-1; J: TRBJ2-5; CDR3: ASSEGAGVRQY
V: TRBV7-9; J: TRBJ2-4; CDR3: ASSFSGQGIQY
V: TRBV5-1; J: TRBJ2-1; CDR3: ASSMSWGHSSYNEQF
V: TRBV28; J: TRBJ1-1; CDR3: ASRIQGRRMNTEAF
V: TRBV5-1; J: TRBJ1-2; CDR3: ASSLGGTANNPYGYT
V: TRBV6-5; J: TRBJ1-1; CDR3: ASSYRGEAF
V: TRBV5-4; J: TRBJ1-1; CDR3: ASSLGGENTEAF
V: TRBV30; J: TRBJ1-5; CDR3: AWSPGQGHYSNQPQH
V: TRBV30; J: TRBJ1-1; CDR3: AWSWGGLNTEAF
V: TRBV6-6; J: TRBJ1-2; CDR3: ASSQIYGYT
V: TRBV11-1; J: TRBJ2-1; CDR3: ASSPLGRDITYNEQF
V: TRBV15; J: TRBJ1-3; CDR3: ATSRPRSGNTIY
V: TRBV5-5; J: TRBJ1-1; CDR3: ASSQIRQGMNTEAF
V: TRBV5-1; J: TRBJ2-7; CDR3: ASSPVGGAYEQY
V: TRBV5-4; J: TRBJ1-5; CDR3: ASSLGPGNDQPQH
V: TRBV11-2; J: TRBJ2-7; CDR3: ASSLGQGFFYEQY
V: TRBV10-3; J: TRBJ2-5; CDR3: AISEMGDNQETQY
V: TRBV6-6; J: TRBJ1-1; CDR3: ASTQLTGSAF
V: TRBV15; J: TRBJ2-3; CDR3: ATSRAAGPTDTQY
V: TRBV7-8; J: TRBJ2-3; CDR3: ASSLVVGTSGGRY
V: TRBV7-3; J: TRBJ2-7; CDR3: ASSASGTLSEQY
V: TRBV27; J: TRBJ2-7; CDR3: ASSPGTSGASYEQY